Below are 18 T cell receptor beta chains sequenced from a single sample in a study of T cell repertoires in aging, cancer and after chemotherapy. A mixed TRB-A/B primer pool amplified rearranged TRB by multiplex touch-down PCR. TCRdb independently ran MiXCR on the multiplex PCR reads; one entry per CDR3 protein. The table lists about 5,000 distinct CDR3 sequences, roughly a quarter of them singletons. Peripheral blood genomic DNA, not sorted cells or RNA, was the template. The source material was blood. The receptors were sampled from a human donor with a blood cancer.

Judged by abundance, this clonotype is medium-sized. This chain uses TRBV6-1 with TRBJ1-5; maybe TRBD1 (6 bases). CDR3 size: 12 residues. V lost 7 bases to trimming and J lost 6 bases, with 10 bases between them. Germline assignment: CDR1 MNHNS and CDR2 SASEGT. Written as DNA, the CDR3 is TGTGCCAGCACGCAGGGGTCTCAGCCCCAGCATTTT. It codes for CASTQGSQPQHF.

CDR3 in DNA: TGTGCCAGCAGCCTAACAGGGACCGGAGGCTACACCTTC. Its protein is CASSLTGTGGYTF. The V call is TRBV6-5, the J call TRBJ1-2; possibly TRBD1 for D (6 bases). The V gene's germline CDR1 is MNHEY and CDR2 SVGAGI. The CDR3 runs to 13 residues. V shed 6 bases and J shed 8 bases, with 16 bases lying between them.

This chain joins TRBV6-2 or TRBV6-3 and TRBJ2-6; 10 bases fit TRBD2. This CDR3 has 17 residues. Per germline, CDR1 MNHEY and CDR2 SVGEGT. J gave up 1 base and V 0 bases, and 0 bases lay outside the gene matches. CDR3 coding DNA: TGTGCCAGCAGTTACTCGGGACTAGCGTCTGGGGCCAACGTCCTGACTTTC. Residues: CASSYSGLASGANVLTF.

The chain is built from TRBV7-9 and TRBJ1-2; 7 positions match TRBD1. This CDR3 region has 15 residues. Germline CDR1 is SEHNR and CDR2 is FQNEAQ (reference sequence). V shed 5 bases, J shed 4 bases, and the junction held 10 bases outside the gene matches. CDR3 coding DNA: TGTGCCAGCAGCGTCCAGGGGGTCCCAGTCTATGGCTACACCTTC. This translates into CASSVQGVPVYGYTF.

This clonotype is judged medium-sized. The rearrangement links TRBV6-6 to TRBJ2-5; tentative D call: TRBD2 (6 bases). From germline, CDR1 is MNHNY and CDR2 SVGAGI (reference sequence). CDR3 length equals 15 residues. V was trimmed by 6 bases and J by 4 bases, leaving 18 bases between them. In DNA, the CDR3 is TGTGCCAGCAGAAACCTTGGGGGGAGGAGAGAGACCCAGTACTTC. It specifies CASRNLGGRRETQYF.

This clonotype is medium-sized within its sample. J is TRBJ2-5 and V is TRBV19, with TRBD2 as a possible D gene (5 bases). The CDR3 has 13 residues. The V end was cut by 3 bases, the J end by 1 base, with 6 bases between. CDR1 LNHDA and CDR2 SQIVND come from the germline V gene (reference sequence). The CDR3 spells CASSIGIQETQYF. The CDR3 nucleotides read TGTGCCAGTAGTATCGGGATCCAAGAGACCCAGTACTTC. The whole variable domain, remainder taken from reference TRBV19 and TRBJ2-5, is DGGITQSPKYLFRKEGQNVTLSCEQNLNHDAMYWYRQDPGQGLRLIYYSQIVNDFQKGDIAEGYSVSREKKESFPLTVTSAQKNPTAFYLCASSIGIQETQYFGPGTRLLVL.

This clonotype was seen only a few times. The chain couples TRBV12-3 or TRBV12-4 to TRBJ2-1; D may be TRBD1 (6 bases). Trimming removed 6 bases from V and 2 bases from J, with 14 bases in between. The CDR3 covers 15 residues. CDR3 nucleotides: TGTGCCAGCAGAGAGACTGGGGGCACCTACAATGAGCAGTTCTTC. Amino acid sequence: CASRETGGTYNEQFF.

Sample share makes this clonotype medium-sized. The chain links TRBV5-4 to TRBJ2-2; TRBD1 matches at 7 bases. V trimming: 1 base; J trimming: 5 bases; junction bases outside the gene matches: 5. CDR1 and CDR2 (germline): SGHNT, YYREEE (reference sequence). The CDR3 length is 15 residues. The CDR3 sequence is CASSLRQGPTGELFF. As DNA, the CDR3 is TGTGCCAGCAGCTTGCGACAGGGCCCAACCGGGGAGCTGTTTTTT.

This clonotype is medium-sized within its sample. The V gene is TRBV19, the J gene TRBJ2-7; D perhaps matches TRBD2 (5 bases). Trimming pared 2 bases from V and 4 bases from J, leaving 12 bases between. This CDR3 is built from 14 residues. The V gene's germline CDR1 is LNHDA and CDR2 SQIVND (reference sequence). This CDR3 reads CASSIIGGFYEQYF. The CDR3 DNA follows: TGTGCCAGTAGTATAATCGGAGGTTTTTACGAGCAGTACTTC.

Concerning this clonotype: A read error may explain this, as a much larger clone is one base away. The CDR3 nucleotides are TGTGCCAGTAGTATACAGGGATTACCCTACGAGCAGTACTTC. It encodes CASSIQGLPYEQYF. J is TRBJ2-7 and V is TRBV19, with D perhaps matching TRBD1 (5 bases). The CDR3 contains 14 residues. Looked up from germline, CDR1 is LNHDA and CDR2 is SQIVND (reference sequence). Trimming cost V 2 bases and J 2 bases, with 10 bases left between them.

The chain joins TRBV11-3 to TRBJ1-4; 8 nucleotides match TRBD1. V lost 6 bases to trimming and J lost 0 bases; unmatched junction nucleotides: 15. The germline V gene has CDR1 SGHNT and CDR2 YENEEA. CDR3 size: 19 residues. The chain's CDR3 is CASRPTRRDRLATNEKLFF. The DNA of the CDR3 is TGTGCCAGCAGACCAACCAGACGGGACAGGTTGGCAACTAATGAAAAACTGTTTTTT. The full variable domain, with the rest looked up from reference TRBV11-3 and TRBJ1-4, is EAGVVQSPRYKIIEKKQPVAFWCNPISGHNTLYWYLQNLGQGPELLIRYENEEAVDDSQLPKDRFSAERLKGVDSTLKIQPAELGDSAVYLCASRPTRRDRLATNEKLFFGSGTQLSVL.

This clonotype is labeled as medium-sized. V gene TRBV19 combines with J gene TRBJ1-2, with 8 bases lining up with TRBD1. The trim removed 6 bases at V and 9 bases at J, leaving 6 bases unmatched. CDR1 and CDR2 from the germline V gene are LNHDA and SQIVND (reference sequence). The CDR3 is made up of 12 amino acids. The CDR3 here is CASSTQGASYTF. CDR3 coding DNA: TGTGCCAGTAGCACCCAGGGGGCGAGCTACACCTTC. Supplemented by reference TRBV19 and TRBJ1-2, the full variable domain reads DGGITQSPKYLFRKEGQNVTLSCEQNLNHDAMYWYRQDPGQGLRLIYYSQIVNDFQKGDIAEGYSVSREKKESFPLTVTSAQKNPTAFYLCASSTQGASYTFGSGTRLTVV.

The rearrangement uses TRBV27 and TRBJ1-2; possibly TRBD1 for D (5 bases). CDR1 and CDR2 (germline): MNHEY, SMNVEV (reference sequence). V dropped 6 bases and J dropped 1 base, with 21 bases sitting between them. The CDR3 is made up of 17 amino acids. The chain's CDR3 is CASSLPFGGTLNYGYTF. The CDR3 nucleotides read TGTGCCAGCAGCCTTCCCTTCGGGGGGACCCTTAACTATGGCTACACCTTC.

The sample holds one count of this clonotype. DNA for the CDR3: TGCAGTGCTAGAGTGGGACTAGCGGGAGGGAGCTCCTACAATGAGCAGTTCTTC. Translation: CSARVGLAGGSSYNEQFF. The chain recombines TRBV20-1 with TRBJ2-1; 16 bases map to TRBD2. Germline values: CDR1 DFQATT, CDR2 SNEGSKA (reference sequence). The CDR3 length is 18 residues. The junction had 3 bases not matched to a gene; V was cut back by 1 base and J by 0 bases.

The chain joins TRBV28 to TRBJ1-1; 10 nucleotides line up with TRBD1. Germline lookup yields CDR1 MDHEN and CDR2 SYDVKM. The V and J ends lost 7 bases and 2 bases, in that order; junction bases with no gene match: 7. This CDR3 has 15 residues. Here the CDR3 reads CASIGRDRGNTEAFF. The CDR3 DNA sequence: TGTGCCAGCATCGGCCGGGACAGGGGAAACACTGAAGCTTTCTTT.

This clonotype was detected a few times. The chain joins TRBV20-1 to TRBJ2-3, with 10 bases aligning to TRBD2. V lost 0 bases, J lost 2 bases, and 14 bases stayed unmatched. Germline V gene sequence: CDR1 DFQATT, CDR2 SNEGSKA (reference sequence). The CDR3 sequence is 19 residues long. CDR3 coding DNA: TGCAGTGCTAGAGATTGGGCTAGCGGGGGCCGGACCTACACAGATACGCAGTATTTT. It is translated as CSARDWASGGRTYTDTQYF.

This clonotype is medium-sized by share. The gene calls are TRBV15 and TRBJ2-2; TRBD1 matches 8 bases. V shed 0 bases and J 1 base; nucleotides not matched to a gene: 4. The CDR3 totals 17 residues. Per the germline V gene, CDR1 is LNHNV and CDR2 is YYDKDF (reference sequence). The CDR3 DNA sequence: TGTGCCACCAGCAGAGATTTAGGGACAGGGAACACCGGGGAGCTGTTTTTT. It translates to CATSRDLGTGNTGELFF.

This clonotype was counted between two and nine times. V usage is TRBV12-3 or TRBV12-4 and J usage is TRBJ1-1; no firm D call. This CDR3 contains 13 residues. Trimming took 7 bases from V and 0 from J, leaving 9 bases between them. The CDR3, as DNA: TGTGCCAGCAACGACAACATGAACACTGAAGCTTTCTTT. Translating it yields CASNDNMNTEAFF.